This T cell receptor beta chain was retrieved from a study of blood T cell repertoires in COVID-19 (dated by TCRdb to the early 2020s). Regarding the complete study: Samples from collaborators originated in the United States, Italy and Spain and spanned both the acute and convalescent phases of COVID-19. The material from the prospective study consisted of cDNA or gDNA derived from T cells, B-cell-depleted T cells, or PBMCs. Nearly every sample came with metadata listing a de-identified subject ID, COVID-19 status, age in years and sex. The repertoires were released in a freely available public database meant as a resource for research on the immune response to SARS-CoV-2. Where available, HLA class I and class II types were obtained from metadata supplied by the sample provider rather than from assay-based typing. Samples were obtained from the ongoing ImmuneRACE study (first 160 participants) and from about 1,300 subjects provided by 6 global collaborators. Deeply sampled blood TCRbeta repertoires from subjects exposed to, actively infected with, or recovered from COVID-19 were included in the dataset. Broad study findings and their caveats: The quantity of clinical and demographic metadata differed by source and by participant and was supplied without curation.

This clone was detected only a few times. The target of this receptor is not known. No much larger clone exists at a distance of one base, and base qualities are not known. From the cysteine up to the phenylalanine, the CDR3 has a length of 15 residues. Left in the record is the CDR3 DNA by itself, 45 bases read in frame from the first base. CDR1 and CDR2 were assigned from the germline V gene (reference sequence) as LNHDA and SQIVND. V is reduced by 5 bases and J by 4 bases, leaving a spacing of 14 bases between them. Whole blood was collected in K2EDTA tubes by collaborating institutions according to the institutions' own protocols. For TCRbeta analysis, collaborators shipped samples as frozen whole blood, isolated PBMCs, or DNA extracted from either of those sample types. TCRbeta CDR3 regions were amplified from genomic DNA by means of the immunoSEQ Assay, a bias-controlled multiplex PCR. Per the authors' processing: The number of nucleated cells in each sample was estimated by amplification of reference gene primers within the assay. To quantify the absolute abundance of each unique TCRbeta CDR3 rearrangement, sequence reads were collapsed and filtered. For each sample, productive Simpson clonality was calculated as the square root of Simpson's diversity index across productive rearrangements. Drawn from immuneACCESS, this table holds only the in-frame rearrangements with V and J called that TCRdb kept. Clones are partly lost; checked studies trace under half to an unresolved V gene and leave the rest unexplained. From that table come the V and J calls and clone size; the DNA was used to work out D and trimming. The sample yields about 35,000 clones; 75% to 90% were counted once. The ten largest clones capture 35% to 55% of the sample.

Source material: peripheral blood. The sequence was collected from a man aged 60 to 75 with active or convalescent COVID-19. The sequence is built from TRBV19 and TRBJ1-4; the D gene is possibly TRBD1, with 6 bases matching. The DNA sequence reads TGTGCCAGTAGTCTACGACAGGCCGATAATGAAAAACTGTTTTTT. This yields the protein CASSLRQADNEKLFF.